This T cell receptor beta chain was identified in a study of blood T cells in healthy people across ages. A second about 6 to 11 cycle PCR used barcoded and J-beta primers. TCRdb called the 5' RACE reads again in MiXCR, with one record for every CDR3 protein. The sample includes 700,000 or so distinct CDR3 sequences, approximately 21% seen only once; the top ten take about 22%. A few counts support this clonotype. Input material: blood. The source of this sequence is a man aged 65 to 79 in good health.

The CDR3: CASSKYRNANTGELFF. The CDR3 DNA reads as TGTGCCAGCAGCAAATACAGAAACGCGAACACCGGGGAGCTGTTTTTT. The chain carries TRBV21-1 and TRBJ2-2. TRBV21-1 is designated a pseudogene. The CDR3 has 16 residues.